The T cell receptor beta chain under discussion was sequenced for a study of CD8 T cells in ankylosing spondylitis (dated by TCRdb to the late 2010s). The study in broad terms: The study profiled T cell receptor beta repertoires in healthy donors and ankylosing spondylitis patients to find disease-linked TCR variants. In total, the full study cohort was made up of some 110 healthy donors and more than 20 ankylosing spondylitis patients. Samples of peripheral blood were taken, and for ankylosing spondylitis patients, synovial fluid was collected as well. The investigation overall reported the following: Significant enrichment of the disease-linked clones was reported in matched synovial fluid samples from ankylosing spondylitis patients. A CD8+ phenotype was shown by the disease-linked clones, which were found at relatively low frequencies in peripheral blood. A TCR beta motif made up of several highly homologous amino acid variants appeared to be characteristic of blood from ankylosing spondylitis patients. Some motif variants had previously been reported in the synovial fluid and blood of reactive arthritis patients, which suggests shared mechanisms of disease initiation.

Data came from an Illumina HiSeq 2500. Quantitative 5'-RACE with molecular barcodes was the method used to prepare the TCR beta libraries. For the original study's pipeline: A new computational method, built on a probabilistic model of VDJ rearrangement, was used to identify disease-linked TCR variants. TCRdb trimmed the raw reads at Q25, called clones with MiXCR and kept productive beta chains. Rows matching on CDR3 protein sequence are summarized as one entry with the most common DNA and genes. The V and J calls were determined by TCRdb, not by the authors. This sample is represented by some 270,000 distinct CDR3 sequences; roughly a third of them were singletons. The top ten constitute approximately 4.6% of the sample. The CDR3 sequence holds 16 residues, the cysteine and phenylalanine included. Only the CDR3 portion is preserved as DNA: 48 bases, with reading frame beginning at the first base.

This clonotype came up once. Its antigen has not been determined. Base quality data are lacking; no much larger clone is found one base away. The sequence is built from TRBV21-1 and TRBJ1-2; TRBD1 was called by the table and not checked on the DNA. TRBV21-1 represents a pseudogene. This receptor was taken from a male donor with ankylosing spondylitis or in good health (not recorded which). The sequenced sample was blood, either unsorted or a sorted T cell fraction (not recorded which). This receptor carries the CDR3 CASSACPGQGIYGYTF. The DNA reads as follows: TGTGCCAGCAGCGCCTGCCCGGGACAGGGAATTTATGGCTACACCTTC.